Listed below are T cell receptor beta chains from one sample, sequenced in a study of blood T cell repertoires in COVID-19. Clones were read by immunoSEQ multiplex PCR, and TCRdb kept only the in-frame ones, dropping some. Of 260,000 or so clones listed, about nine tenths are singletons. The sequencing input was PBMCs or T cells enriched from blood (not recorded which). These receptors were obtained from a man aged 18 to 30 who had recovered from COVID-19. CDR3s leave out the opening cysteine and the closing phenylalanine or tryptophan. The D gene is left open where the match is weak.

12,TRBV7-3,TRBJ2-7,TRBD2,ASSASGPPYEQY
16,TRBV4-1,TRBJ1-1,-,ASSQDQGGESMNTEAF
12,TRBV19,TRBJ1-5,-,ASSKRQENQPQH
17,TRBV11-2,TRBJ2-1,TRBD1,ASSRTIVTGEFFYNEQF
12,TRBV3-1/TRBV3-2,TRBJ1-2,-,ASSQEFRGAGYT
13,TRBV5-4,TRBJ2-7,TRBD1,ASSLDRGADDEQY
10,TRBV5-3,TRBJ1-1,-,ATQQGNTEAF
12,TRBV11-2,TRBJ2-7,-,ASSLEGRVGEQY
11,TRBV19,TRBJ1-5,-,ASSDSPGQPQH
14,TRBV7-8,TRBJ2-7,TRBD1,ASSRYPGQGSPGQY
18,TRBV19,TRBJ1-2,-,ASSALPIRGEAGAVYGYT
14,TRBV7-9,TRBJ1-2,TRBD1,ASSLSPGQGGVGYT
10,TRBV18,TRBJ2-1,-,ASSPPLNEQF
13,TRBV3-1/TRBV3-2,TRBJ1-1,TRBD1,ASSHHRGGVAEAF
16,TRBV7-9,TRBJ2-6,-,ASSFWQGPSSGANVLT
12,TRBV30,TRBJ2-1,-,AWRPGYSPYEQF
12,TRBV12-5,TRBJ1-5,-,ASGLVEGGQPQH